The 20 T cell receptor beta chains presented below share a single source sample, sequenced in a study of regulatory T cells in long-lasting Graves disease. TCR beta libraries were built with iRepertoire HTBI primers and Arm-PCR of CDR3 regions. TCRdb passed the multiplex PCR reads through MiXCR, listing each CDR3 protein once. The repertoire holds 360,000 or so distinct CDR3 sequences, with about an eighth as singletons. Documented time point: newly diagnosed GD, antithyroid drugs for less than 3 months. PBMC-derived RNA was used for the TCR library. These same records also appear under a second study, on T cells in Graves' hyperthyroidism and ophthalmopathy.

The sample was peripheral blood mononuclear cells (PBMCs), taken at new diagnosis, from a patient treated with antithyroid drugs. These TCRs come from a woman between 18 and 29 years old with Graves disease.

This clonotype was found many times. The chain recombines TRBV13 with TRBJ2-3, with unresolved D. V was trimmed by 5 bases and J by 5 bases, leaving 17 bases between them. This CDR3 has 15 residues. Germline lookup yields CDR1 PRHDT and CDR2 FYEKMQ (reference sequence). CDR3 loop: CASSQRVEVGDTQYF. The CDR3 DNA is TGTGCCAGCAGCCAACGGGTAGAGGTTGGAGATACGCAGTATTTT.

This clonotype was counted at least ten times. The V call is TRBV20-1, the J call TRBJ2-1, with 15 positions matching TRBD2. Germline V gene sequence: CDR1 DFQATT, CDR2 SNEGSKA (reference sequence). The CDR3 sequence is 17 residues long. The V gene end was trimmed by 5 bases and the J gene end by 4 bases; junction bases not matched to a gene: 9. The CDR3 sequence is CSAASGTSGRSYNEQFF. The DNA of the CDR3 is TGCAGTGCTGCGTCCGGGACTAGCGGGAGGTCTTACAATGAGCAGTTCTTC.

This clonotype has ten or more counts. The J gene is TRBJ2-6, the V gene TRBV6-2 or TRBV6-3, with 7 positions matching TRBD2. CDR3 length: 14 residues. Germline V lookup: CDR1 MNHEY, CDR2 SVGEGT. V shed 4 bases and J 3 bases; nucleotides not matched to a gene: 0. The CDR3 is CASSSGGGANVLTF. The CDR3 DNA reads TGTGCCAGCAGTTCGGGGGGTGGGGCCAACGTCCTGACTTTC.

This clonotype was recorded many times. This chain connects TRBV30 to TRBJ2-7; possibly TRBD2 for D (5 bases). CDR1 and CDR2 from the germline V gene are GTSNPN and SVGIG (reference sequence). Trimming left V 7 bases short and J 3 bases short, with 10 bases between. The CDR3 has 11 residues. CDR3 residues: CAYARGYEQYV. The CDR3 region has the DNA TGTGCCTACGCCCGGGGCTACGAGCAGTACGTC.

This clonotype occurred a few times. This chain uses TRBV20-1 with TRBJ1-6, with no clear D. Germline lookup yields CDR1 DFQATT and CDR2 SNEGSKA (reference sequence). The CDR3 runs to 15 residues. The V gene lost 2 bases and the J gene lost 14 bases, with 22 bases spanning the gap. CDR3 in amino acids: CSARMHPPDAVALHF. The CDR3 coding sequence is TGCAGTGCTAGAATGCATCCCCCGGACGCAGTAGCCCTCCACTTT.

This clonotype was observed a handful of times. The CDR3 DNA reads TGTGCCAGCAGTTTAAGGGGTAATAGGAGAAACTATGGCTACACCTTC. Encoded protein: CASSLRGNRRNYGYTF. This rearrangement joins TRBV12-3 or TRBV12-4 to TRBJ1-2; a possible D gene is TRBD1 (5 bases). Trimming shortened V by 2 bases and J by 2 bases, and 15 bases separated the two germline ends. The CDR3 is 16 residues long.

This clonotype was observed many times. The J gene is TRBJ2-7, the V gene TRBV20-1; TRBD1 is a possible D gene (6 bases). Trimming removed 3 bases at V and 3 bases at J, with 15 bases between. The V gene's germline CDR1 is DFQATT and CDR2 SNEGSKA (reference sequence). The CDR3 is made up of 14 amino acids. CDR3: CSASFEGRGYEQYF. The CDR3 coding sequence is TGCAGTGCTAGTTTTGAGGGCAGGGGCTACGAGCAGTACTTC.

As concerns this clonotype: A far more abundant clone sits one base away, making this likely a read error. This chain uses TRBV6-2 or TRBV6-3 with TRBJ2-5; TRBD2 matches 11 bases. CDR1 is MNHEY and CDR2 is SVGEGT in the germline V gene. The CDR3 consists of 17 residues. Trimming at V came to 6 bases and at J to 7 bases, leaving 16 bases not matched to a gene. The CDR3 here is CASRSLSSGGFDGTQYF. The CDR3 DNA sequence: TGTGCCAGCAGGTCTCTGTCTAGCGGGGGGTTCGATGGGACCCAGTACTTC.

Many counts were recorded for this clonotype. The V and J genes are TRBV5-1 and TRBJ1-1; D is undetermined. Per germline, CDR1 SGHRS and CDR2 YFSETQ. Trimming cost V 0 bases and J 3 bases, with 6 bases left between them. This CDR3 is 13 amino acids long. The CDR3 loop is CASSLAEDTEAFF. CDR3 in DNA: TGCGCCAGCAGCTTGGCCGAGGACACTGAAGCTTTCTTT.

This clonotype has a handful of counts. At one of its ends the junction is not consistent with the germline gene, which may arise from a read error. The rearrangement links TRBV20-1 to TRBJ2-1; D may correspond to TRBD1 or TRBD2 (6 bases each). This CDR3 region has 14 residues. CDR1 is DFQATT and CDR2 is SNEGSKA in the germline V gene (reference sequence). The CDR3 region is CSTGGGGNYNEQFF. CDR3 nucleotides: TGCAGCACCGGAGGAGGGGGGAACTACAATGAGCAGTTCTTT.

This clonotype has ten or more counts. V usage is TRBV28 and J usage is TRBJ2-1; TRBD2 aligns across 8 bases. V lost 3 bases, J lost 4 bases, and 8 bases stayed unmatched. CDR3 length: 16 residues. The V gene's germline CDR1 is MDHEN and CDR2 SYDVKM. CDR3 bases: TGTGCCAGCAGTTTTTTGGGACTAGACCCTTACAATGAGCAGTTCTTC. This codes for CASSFLGLDPYNEQFF. Full variable domain (outside the CDR3, taken from reference TRBV28 and TRBJ2-1): DVKVTQSSRYLVKRTGEKVFLECVQDMDHENMFWYRQDPGLGLRLIYFSYDVKMKEKGDIPEGYSVSREKKERFSLILESASTNQTSMYLCASSFLGLDPYNEQFFGPGTRLTVL.

This clonotype showed up many times. The chain links TRBV5-5 to TRBJ1-2; 7 bases agree with TRBD1. CDR1 is SGHKS and CDR2 is YYEKEE in the germline V gene (reference sequence). The CDR3 sequence is 14 residues long. The V gene end was trimmed by 4 bases and the J gene end by 4 bases; junction bases not matched to a gene: 7. Here the CDR3 reads CASSETGNAYGYTF. CDR3 coding DNA: TGTGCCAGCAGCGAGACAGGGAACGCCTATGGCTACACCTTC. The whole variable domain, remainder taken from reference TRBV5-5 and TRBJ1-2, is DAGVTQSPTHLIKTRGQQVTLRCSPISGHKSVSWYQQVLGQGPQFIFQYYEKEERGRGNFPDRFSARQFPNYSSELNVNALLLGDSALYLCASSETGNAYGYTFGSGTRLTVV.

The CDR3 DNA reads TGCAGTGCTAGAGCCAGGGAAGTTGACATCCGAGGTCCCTACGAGCAGTACTTC. Its protein is CSARAREVDIRGPYEQYF. The J gene is TRBJ2-7, the V gene TRBV20-1; maybe TRBD1 (5 bases). Germline V gives CDR1 DFQATT, CDR2 SNEGSKA (reference sequence). Trimming stripped 1 base from V and 2 bases from J, with 24 bases between. The CDR3 runs 18 residues.

This clonotype was seen repeatedly, ten times or more. The chain has TRBV2 and TRBJ1-3; D ambiguous. This CDR3 comprises 17 residues. Germline V gene sequence: CDR1 SNHLY, CDR2 FYNNEI. Trimming stripped 5 bases from V and 3 bases from J, with 20 bases between. The CDR3 DNA reads as TGTGCCAGCAGTCCTGCACGTTTAACCGGGAGTGGAAACACCATATATTTT. It encodes CASSPARLTGSGNTIYF.

The table lists this clonotype with a few counts. The V and J genes are TRBV29-1 and TRBJ2-3; perhaps D is TRBD1 or TRBD2 (6 bases each). The CDR3 is 17 amino acids. Germline loops: CDR1 SQVTM, CDR2 ANQGSEA. V dropped 3 bases and J dropped 6 bases, with 25 bases sitting between them. The CDR3, as DNA: TGCAGCGTTGATCTCCTCTATACGTCTGGAGGGGGGGATACGCAGTATTTT. This sequence encodes CSVDLLYTSGGGDTQYF.

The V and J genes are TRBV14 and TRBJ1-1; no clear D gene. V dropped 0 bases and J dropped 0 bases, with 11 bases sitting between them. Germline V CDR1 and CDR2: SGHDN, FVKESK. This CDR3 has 16 residues. CDR3 in amino acids: CASSQERWGMNTEAFF. The CDR3 nucleotides read TGTGCCAGCAGCCAAGAAAGGTGGGGAATGAACACTGAAGCTTTCTTT.

This clonotype appeared many times. This chain links TRBV7-3 with TRBJ2-3; the D gene is possibly TRBD2 (5 bases). V was trimmed by 7 bases and J by 6 bases, leaving 14 bases between them. Germline CDR1 reads SGHTA; CDR2 reads FQGTGA. The CDR3 length is 13 residues. The CDR3 bases are TGTGCCAGCAACCGAAATTTAGCGGATACGCAGTATTTT. Translation: CASNRNLADTQYF.

This clonotype was counted ten times or more. The V gene is TRBV27, the J gene TRBJ1-1; D is undetermined. CDR1 and CDR2 from the germline V gene are MNHEY and SMNVEV (reference sequence). The V end was cut by 5 bases, the J end by 6 bases, with 13 bases between. The CDR3 has 13 residues. CDR3 amino acids: CASSTLDSAEAFF. The CDR3 nucleotides are TGTGCCAGCAGTACTCTGGACTCAGCTGAAGCTTTCTTT.

This clonotype has a count of ten or more. The chain is built from TRBV2 and TRBJ2-7; D unresolved. Trimming stripped 3 bases from V and 1 base from J, with 10 bases between. This CDR3 has 14 amino acids. The germline CDR1 and CDR2 sequences are SNHLY and FYNNEI. The CDR3 DNA is TGTGCCAGCAGTGACAGTACCCTTTCCTACGAGCAGTACTTC. Translated: CASSDSTLSYEQYF. The variable domain in full, with the rest retrieved from reference TRBV2 and TRBJ2-7, is EPEVTQTPSHQVTQMGQEVILRCVPISNHLYFYWYRQILGQKVEFLVSFYNNEISEKSEIFDDQFSVERPDGSNFTLKIRSTKLEDSAMYFCASSDSTLSYEQYFGPGTRLTVT.

The sample holds a few counts of this clonotype. V gene TRBV7-3 combines with J gene TRBJ1-3; D is unresolved. V was shortened by 5 bases and J by 0 bases, with 11 bases between the two germline ends. CDR1 and CDR2 from the germline V gene are SGHTA and FQGTGA. The CDR3 is 15 residues long. The CDR3 coding sequence is TGTGCCAGCAGCCCTTACGGGGACTCTGGAAACACCATATATTTT. Protein sequence: CASSPYGDSGNTIYF.